The present entry profiles one T cell receptor (beta chain) with its context. Antigen unknown. The junction departs from the called germline gene at one end, perhaps through a read error. The data stem from a study of blood T cells in healthy people across ages. Findings of the study overall: Measured against age, TCR beta diversity per million T cells decreased in a roughly linear manner.

Germline CDR1 and CDR2: SGHKS and YYEKEE (reference sequence). The CDR3 has 14 amino acids. Sample-barcoded 5' priming and a J-beta primer mix drove a second PCR of roughly 6 to 12 cycles. TCRdb passed the 5' RACE reads through MiXCR, listing each CDR3 protein once. This table has 550,000 to 750,000 distinct CDR3 sequences, 20% to 25% appearing once. The chain recombines TRBV5-5 with TRBJ2-1, with no clear D. The sequencing sample was made of blood. This clonotype originated in a man between 65 and 85 years old in good health. CDR3 sequence reads: CASSLISSHNEQFF. The CDR3 DNA sequence: TGTGCCAGCAGCTTGATTAGCTCCCACAATGAGCAGTTCTTC.